This T cell receptor (beta chain) came from a study of T cells in Graves' hyperthyroidism and ophthalmopathy. The sample holds many counts of this clonotype. Per the germline V gene, CDR1 is SNHLY and CDR2 is FYNNEI. The CDR3 spans 14 residues. With 10 bases clipped from V and 4 bases from J, the junction kept 9 bases outside the gene matches. RNA transcripts served as the template for amplifying TCR beta CDR3 regions. HTBI primers were used for first-round RT-PCR of the TCR CDR3. TCRdb analysed the multiplex PCR reads with MiXCR anew, one entry per CDR3 protein. This sample has a few hundred thousand distinct CDR3 sequences, with roughly 15% found just once. PBMCs came from about 10 ml fresh peripheral blood.

The specimen sequenced was blood. The receptor comes from a woman younger than 45 with Graves' ophthalmopathy. The chain joins TRBV2 to TRBJ2-1; 8 positions agree with TRBD2. CDR3: CAIDGGAGYNEQFF. CDR3 coding DNA: TGTGCCATCGACGGGGGGGCCGGTTACAATGAGCAGTTCTTC.